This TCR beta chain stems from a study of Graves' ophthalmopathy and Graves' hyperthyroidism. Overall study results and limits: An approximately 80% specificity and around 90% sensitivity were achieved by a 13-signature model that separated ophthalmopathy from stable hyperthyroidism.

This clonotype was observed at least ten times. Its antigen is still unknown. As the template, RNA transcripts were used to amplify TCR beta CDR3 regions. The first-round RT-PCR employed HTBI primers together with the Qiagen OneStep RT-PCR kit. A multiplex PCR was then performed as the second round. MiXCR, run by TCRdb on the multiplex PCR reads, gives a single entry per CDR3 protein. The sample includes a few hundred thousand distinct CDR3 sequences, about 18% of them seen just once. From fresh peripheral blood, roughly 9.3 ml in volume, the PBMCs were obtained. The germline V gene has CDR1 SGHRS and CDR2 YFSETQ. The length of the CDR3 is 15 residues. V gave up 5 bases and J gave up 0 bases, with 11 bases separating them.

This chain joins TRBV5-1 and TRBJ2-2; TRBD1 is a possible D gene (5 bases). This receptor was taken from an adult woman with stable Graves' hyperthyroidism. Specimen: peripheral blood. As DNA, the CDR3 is TGCGCCAGCAGTGTGGTAGGGGCGAACACCGGGGAGCTGTTTTTT. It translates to CASSVVGANTGELFF.